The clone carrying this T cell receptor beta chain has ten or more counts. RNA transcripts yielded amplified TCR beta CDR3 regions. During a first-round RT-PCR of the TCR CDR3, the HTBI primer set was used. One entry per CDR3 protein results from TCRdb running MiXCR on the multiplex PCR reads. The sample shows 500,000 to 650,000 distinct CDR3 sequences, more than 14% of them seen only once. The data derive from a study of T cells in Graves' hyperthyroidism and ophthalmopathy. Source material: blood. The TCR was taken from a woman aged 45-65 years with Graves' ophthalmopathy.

The CDR3 DNA sequence: TGTGCCATCAGAGCCGGGACAGGGGTCTACGAGCAGTACTTC. It yields the protein CAIRAGTGVYEQYF. J is TRBJ2-7 and V is TRBV10-3; TRBD1 aligns across 10 bases. The CDR3 consists of 14 residues. Losses at the gene ends were 6 bases for V and 3 bases for J; bases not matched to a gene: 5. Looked up from germline, CDR1 is ENHRY and CDR2 is SYGVKD.